Listed below are T cell receptor beta chains from one sample, sequenced in a study of blood T cell repertoires in COVID-19. Libraries were prepared by immunoSEQ multiplex PCR; TCRdb keeps only in-frame clonotypes and omits some of them. The data contain 70,000 or so clones, over 80% of them singletons. The specimen was peripheral blood. These receptors originate from a woman in her forties or fifties with acute or convalescent COVID-19. Each CDR3 is given with its conserved first and last residue. The D gene is left open where the match is weak. The size field is filled for only some rows; it gives once, few, many or a size class.

D gene	V gene	J gene	clone size	CDR3 DNA	CDR3 protein
TRBD1	TRBV27	TRBJ1-5	NA	TGTGCCAGCAGTTTGGACAGGAATCAGCCCCAGCATTTT	CASSLDRNQPQHF
TRBD1	TRBV29-1	TRBJ2-7	NA	TGCAGCGTTGAAGATCGACAGGGCGGTCGGCACGAGCAGTACTTC	CSVEDRQGGRHEQYF
TRBD1	TRBV5-1	TRBJ1-2	NA	TGCGCCAGCAGCTCCCGACAGGGTTCGGGTAACTATGGCTACACCTTC	CASSSRQGSGNYGYTF
NA	TRBV28	TRBJ1-4	NA	TGTGCCAGCAGTCTGCAGGGACTTAATGAAAAACTGTTTTTT	CASSLQGLNEKLFF
TRBD1	TRBV9	TRBJ2-6	NA	TGTGCCAGCAGCAAACCTGGACAGGTCAGCTCTGGGGCCAACGTCCTGACTTTC	CASSKPGQVSSGANVLTF
NA	TRBV2	TRBJ2-7	NA	TGTGCCAGCAGGCAGGGGACCTACGAGCAGTACTTC	CASRQGTYEQYF
TRBD1	TRBV14	TRBJ1-6	NA	TGTGCCAGCAGCCAGCAGGGGGCCTTGGGGTCACCCCTCCACTTT	CASSQQGALGSPLHF
TRBD2	TRBV5-1	TRBJ2-3	NA	TGCGCCAGCAGCGTAGGGACTAGCCTAGGGACAGATACGCAGTATTTT	CASSVGTSLGTDTQYF
NA	TRBV6-5	TRBJ2-3	NA	TGTGCCAGCAGAATGCAGCCAGGGGGCACAGATACGCAGTATTTT	CASRMQPGGTDTQYF
TRBD2	TRBV7-3	TRBJ2-3	NA	TGTGCCAGCAGCTTAGGCGGGGGGCCGGTAGATACGCAGTATTTT	CASSLGGGPVDTQYF
NA	TRBV2	TRBJ2-7	NA	TGTGCCAGCAGCGATTCTAGACAGGCCCACGAGCAGTACTTC	CASSDSRQAHEQYF
TRBD2	TRBV5-4	TRBJ2-5	NA	TGTGCCAGCATGGCGGGAGGGTCTCAAGAGACCCAGTACTTC	CASMAGGSQETQYF
TRBD1	TRBV7-9	TRBJ1-1	NA	TGTGCCAGCAGCTTGCCGGACAGGGCAAACACTGAAGCTTTCTTT	CASSLPDRANTEAFF
NA	TRBV15	TRBJ1-1	NA	TGTGCCACCAGCAGAGATTCGGGGGGAACTGCTGAAGCTTTCTTT	CATSRDSGGTAEAFF
NA	TRBV7-3	TRBJ2-6	once	TGTGCCAGCAGCTTAACGACAGGACAGCTCTCTGGGGCCAACGTCCTGACTTTC	CASSLTTGQLSGANVLTF
NA	TRBV28	TRBJ2-1	NA	TGTGCCAGCACCACACGGGGGAATGAGCAGTTCTTC	CASTTRGNEQFF
NA	TRBV19	TRBJ2-3	NA	TGTGCCACCGGGTTCGGTAGTAGCACAGATACGCAGTATTTT	CATGFGSSTDTQYF
NA	TRBV9	TRBJ2-5	NA	TGTGCCAGCAGCGTAGCTGGGGGCAGGGTAGAGACCCAGTACTTC	CASSVAGGRVETQYF
NA	TRBV18	TRBJ1-5	NA	TGTGCCAGCTCACCACCGGGGGGGCAAAGGGGCAATCAGCCCCAGCATTTT	CASSPPGGQRGNQPQHF
NA	TRBV7-8	TRBJ2-3	NA	TGTGCCAGCAGCCGTTACATTCCAGATACGCAGTATTTT	CASSRYIPDTQYF
NA	TRBV6-2/TRBV6-3	TRBJ1-1	NA	TGTGCCAGCAGTTACAGGTGGGGGGGAGCTTTCTTT	CASSYRWGGAFF
TRBD1	TRBV9	TRBJ1-6	NA	TGTGCCAGCAGCTCGGATGTGGGGACAGGGTCACCCCTCCACTTT	CASSSDVGTGSPLHF
TRBD2	TRBV7-8	TRBJ2-1	NA	TGTGCCAGCAGCTTGGGACTAGCGGGACAAAATGAGCAGTTCTTC	CASSLGLAGQNEQFF
NA	TRBV24-1	TRBJ2-2	NA	TGTGCCACCAGCCCGACTAAGAACACCGGGGAGCTGTTTTTT	CATSPTKNTGELFF
NA	TRBV2	TRBJ1-5	NA	TGTGCCAGCAGTCGGGACATTAATCAGCCCCAGCATTTT	CASSRDINQPQHF
TRBD1	TRBV9	TRBJ1-1	NA	TGTGCCAGCAGCGTAGGAGGGACAGGGGCAAACACTGAAGCTTTCTTT	CASSVGGTGANTEAFF
NA	TRBV30	TRBJ1-5	NA	TGTGCCTGGAGTGTAAATAGTCAGCCCCAGCATTTT	CAWSVNSQPQHF
NA	TRBV9	TRBJ2-1	NA	TGTGCCAGCAGCGTAGATAGCGGACCCTACAATGAGCAGTTCTTC	CASSVDSGPYNEQFF
NA	TRBV19	TRBJ2-1	NA	TGTGCCAGTAAAAGAGACAGTTACAATGAGCAGTTCTTC	CASKRDSYNEQFF
TRBD2	TRBV13	TRBJ2-4	NA	TGTGCCAGCAGCTACGGGAGGGTGGCCAAAAACATTCAGTACTTC	CASSYGRVAKNIQYF
NA	TRBV5-1	TRBJ1-3	NA	TGCGCCAGCAGTTCTCTTGACAGTACAAGTTACACCATATATTTT	CASSSLDSTSYTIYF
NA	TRBV5-6	TRBJ2-5	few	TGTGCCAGCAGCTTGGCTCGAAGCCCCGTTCAAGAGACCCAGTACTTC	CASSLARSPVQETQYF
TRBD2	TRBV5-1	TRBJ2-5	once	TGCGCCAGCAGCTTGGATACTAGCGGGAAACAAGAGACCCAGTACTTC	CASSLDTSGKQETQYF
TRBD2	TRBV6-2/TRBV6-3	TRBJ2-1	NA	TGTGCCAGCAGTTCACCTAAGACAACTAGCGGGGGGTACAATGAGCAGTTCTTC	CASSSPKTTSGGYNEQFF
NA	TRBV7-9	TRBJ2-7	NA	TGTGCCAGCAGCCTGGAAACAGGGATCTCCTACGAGCAGTACTTC	CASSLETGISYEQYF
NA	TRBV6-5	TRBJ2-1	NA	TGTGCCAGCAGTTTGACAAGACCGAGCTCCTACAATGAGCAGTTCTTC	CASSLTRPSSYNEQFF
TRBD2	TRBV18	TRBJ2-7	NA	TGTGCCAGCTCACCAAAGCAGGCTAGCGGCCACTACGAGCAGTACTTC	CASSPKQASGHYEQYF
TRBD2	TRBV4-2	TRBJ2-1	NA	TGTGCCAGCAGCCAAGGGCCGGGCGGGAGAAGAGGCTCCTACAATGAGCAGTTCTTC	CASSQGPGGRRGSYNEQFF
TRBD1	TRBV6-1	TRBJ1-5	NA	TGTGCCAGCAGTGAAGGATGGGTGACAGGGGGCCATCAGCCCCAGCATTTT	CASSEGWVTGGHQPQHF
NA	TRBV4-1	TRBJ2-2	NA	TGCGCCAGCAGCCAAGGCTCAGGGCCTGGGTGGGAGCTGTTTTTT	CASSQGSGPGWELFF
TRBD2	TRBV7-2	TRBJ2-7	once	TGTGCCAGCAGCGCTAGACTAGCGGGGACGTACGAGCAGTACTTC	CASSARLAGTYEQYF
TRBD1	TRBV7-9	TRBJ2-5	NA	TGTGCCAGCAGCGCGCGGACAGGTTGGGGCCAAGAGACCCAGTACTTC	CASSARTGWGQETQYF
TRBD2	TRBV19	TRBJ2-3	few	TGTGCCAGTAGTCCGATGCTAGCGGGGGGCATGACAGATACGCAGTATTTT	CASSPMLAGGMTDTQYF
NA	TRBV6-5	TRBJ1-1	NA	TGTGCCAGCAGTTACTACGGGGGTGCCGGTAACACTGAAGCTTTCTTT	CASSYYGGAGNTEAFF
NA	TRBV9	TRBJ2-2	NA	TGTGCCAGCAGCCCCCGAAGAATCGGCGGGGAGCTGTTTTTT	CASSPRRIGGELFF
TRBD1	TRBV20-1	TRBJ1-5	NA	TGCAGTGCTAGTCTGGCAGGGGGCAGAAACAATCAGCCCCAGCATTTT	CSASLAGGRNNQPQHF
NA	TRBV13	TRBJ2-3	NA	TGTGCCAGCAACCAGGGTCCGGATACGCAGTATTTT	CASNQGPDTQYF
NA	TRBV11-2	TRBJ2-3	NA	TGTGCCAGCAGCCCAGCAGAGGGTAGCACAGATACGCAGTATTTT	CASSPAEGSTDTQYF
NA	TRBV9	TRBJ2-1	NA	TGTGCCAGCAGCGTAACGTCGCGGGGGCTGATCTACAATGAGCAGTTCTTC	CASSVTSRGLIYNEQFF
TRBD1	TRBV29-1	TRBJ2-7	once	TGCAGCGTTGGACAGGGGACCGCCATGACGCAGTACTTC	CSVGQGTAMTQYF
TRBD1	TRBV27	TRBJ1-6	NA	TGTGCCAGCACCTTGGACAGGGCCAGTAATTCACCCCTCCACTTT	CASTLDRASNSPLHF
TRBD1	TRBV5-1	TRBJ1-3	NA	TGCGCCAGCAGCTATTCGGACAGGGGCTCTGGAAACACCATATATTTT	CASSYSDRGSGNTIYF
NA	TRBV4-2	TRBJ1-3	NA	TGTGCCAGCAGCCAAGACAGCTCTGGAAACACCATATATTTT	CASSQDSSGNTIYF